This T cell receptor (beta chain) was captured in a study of control samples from healthy donors and cancer patients. The data were produced by immunoSEQ multiplex PCR, yet TCRdb's version contains in-frame clones alone and is incomplete. This table holds 150,000 to 200,000 clones, just over 85% found once. This CDR3 is built from 15 residues. Trimming left V 0 bases short and J 7 bases short, with 15 bases between. Germline CDR1 and CDR2: LNHNV and YYDKDF (reference sequence). Sequencing used blood. The chain is built from TRBV15 and TRBJ1-1, with D hard to call. This TCR was recovered from a woman aged 30 to 39 in good health. The DNA of the CDR3 is TGTGCCACCAGCAGAGATCTCGGGAAGTTAGGTGAAGCTTTCTTT. This encodes CATSRDLGKLGEAFF. Drawing the rest from reference TRBV15 and TRBJ1-1, the complete variable domain is DAMVIQNPRYQVTQFGKPVTLSCSQTLNHNVMYWYQQKSSQAPKLLFHYYDKDFNNEADTPDNFQSRRPNTSFCFLDIRSPGLGDTAMYLCATSRDLGKLGEAFFGQGTRLTVV.